This T cell receptor beta chain was captured in a study of tumor and adjacent non-tumor tissue in lung cancer. Study-level information: Patients were aged 31 to 76, 9 to 10 men and about five women, stage I to III.

A single count supports this clonotype. Its antigen is undetermined. Study-wide findings and caveats: Patients with more diverse tumor TCRs had worse survival. Tumor repertoires had a smaller top 100 clone share than normal lung.

This sample's RNA came from whole unsorted tissue. The library came from three nested PCR rounds adapted from ARM-PCR protocols. TCRdb itself ran the multiplex PCR reads through MiXCR, one entry per CDR3 protein. Of over 110,000 distinct CDR3 sequences detected, around 60% appear once; the ten largest clones hold roughly 20%. CDR3 length equals 13 residues. The germline CDR1 and CDR2 sequences are MNHEY and SVGAGI. V dropped 8 bases and J dropped 5 bases, with 14 bases sitting between them. V usage is TRBV6-5 and J usage is TRBJ2-3; the D gene is possibly TRBD2 (5 bases). Sequenced sample: lung tumor tissue. This TCR was recovered from a man in his 60s with small cell lung cancer. The CDR3 spells CASFETNIDTQYF. The CDR3 bases are TGTGCCAGCTTCGAGACTAACATAGATACGCAGTATTTT.